Sequencing of this TCR beta chain was carried out in a study of T cell clonality in common variable immunodeficiency. This clone has a count of ten or more. Its cognate antigen is unknown. The sequenced fragment ends 3 residues before the CDR3 boundary, so the rest is inferred from the germline J gene. The germline gives CDR1 SGHRS, CDR2 YFSETQ. This CDR3 is built from 14 residues. Trimming shortened V by 0 bases and J by 8 bases, and 12 bases separated the two germline ends. Study-level points and caveats: Common variable immunodeficiency TCR beta sequences reportedly had fewer deletions and N-nucleotide insertions. CVID subjects shared fewer TCRbeta clones than healthy controls did.

Control and CVID samples contributed equal amounts of genomic DNA. Data came from immunoSEQ multiplex PCR; TCRdb stores just in-frame clones and leaves some out. The data list tens of thousands of clones, none observed once; more than 4.5% falls to the top ten. The chain combines TRBV5-1 with TRBJ2-4, with a tentative D call TRBD2 (5 bases). The sequence was collected from a human donor with common variable immunodeficiency. Sequencing input: peripheral blood mononuclear cells. CDR3 in amino acids: CASSLDRGTDIQYF. The covered CDR3 bases are TGCGCCAGCAGCTTGGATCGGGGAACGGACATT.